This entry lists 16 T cell receptor beta chains sequenced from one sample in a study of glioma-infiltrating T cells after dendritic cell vaccination (dated by TCRdb to 2016 to 2017). In the paper's terms, the time point label means: after dendritic cell vaccination, including at tumor progression/relapse. Libraries were prepared through the immunoSEQ multiplex PCR assay. TCRdb provides this immuneACCESS table in a form limited to in-frame rearrangements. Some clones are lacking; in checked studies, under half of them reflect an unresolved V gene, and why the rest are absent is not known. The sample table lists tens of thousands of clones, roughly 87% of them with a count of one. Less than 7.5% of the sample belongs to the ten largest clones. The sequences come from blood, collected after dendritic cell vaccination. These receptors came from a human donor with glioblastoma.

The chain employs TRBV11-1 and TRBJ1-6, with D possibly being TRBD1 (6 bases). Germline V gene data show CDR1 as SGHAT and CDR2 as FQDESV (reference sequence). The CDR3 spans 17 residues. Trimming pared 5 bases from V and 9 bases from J, leaving 23 bases between. CDR3 sequence: CASSDSWGRSDSSPLHF. CDR3 DNA sequence: TGTGCCAGCAGCGACTCTTGGGGGCGATCGGATAGTTCACCCCTCCACTTT.

V is TRBV7-9 and J is TRBJ2-7, with 7 bases identical to TRBD2. J was trimmed by 3 bases and V by 4 bases; bases with no gene match: 9. Germline CDR1 SEHNR, CDR2 FQNEAQ (reference sequence). The CDR3 covers 15 residues. The CDR3 DNA reads TGTGCCAGCAGCTCAGCCAGCGGGGCTAGCTACGAGCAGTACTTC. Translation gives CASSSASGASYEQYF.

The rearrangement links TRBV7-2 to TRBJ1-4; D ambiguous. CDR3 size: 14 residues. V lost 3 bases and J 5 bases, leaving 10 bases between the germline ends. The germline V gene encodes CDR1 SGHTA and CDR2 FQGNSA. The CDR3 DNA reads TGTGCCAGCAGCTTGGCCGGGAGCAATGAAAAACTGTTTTTT. This encodes CASSLAGSNEKLFF.

This clone was seen just once. Relative to the germline gene, one junction end is altered; a read error may explain this. The gene calls are TRBV19 and TRBJ1-1; TRBD1 is a possible D gene (5 bases). The germline V gene has CDR1 LNHDA and CDR2 SQIVND (reference sequence). This CDR3 is 15 amino acids long. CDR3 in DNA: TGCGACAGTAGTATAGTAGGTACAGACAACACTGAAGCTTTCTTT. Encoded protein: CDSSIVGTDNTEAFF.

The chain recombines TRBV19 with TRBJ1-4; 10 bases fit TRBD1. Trimming cost V 9 bases and J 5 bases; bases outside gene matches: 6. CDR1 LNHDA and CDR2 SQIVND come from the germline V gene (reference sequence). The CDR3 loop spans 14 amino acids. The CDR3 spells CASSGQGGNEKLFF. Here the CDR3 DNA reads TGTGCCAGCTCCGGACAGGGGGGGAATGAAAAACTGTTTTTT.

This clone appeared a few times. V usage is TRBV6-4 and J usage is TRBJ2-2, with 8 positions matching TRBD2. Trimming took 3 bases from V and 1 from J; bases not matched to a gene: 1. This CDR3 contains 15 residues. Germline V gives CDR1 MRHNA, CDR2 SNTAGT. This chain's CDR3 is CASSELAGNTGELFF. CDR3 nucleotides: TGTGCCAGCAGTGAGCTAGCGGGGAACACCGGGGAGCTGTTTTTT.

The V gene is TRBV7-2, the J gene TRBJ1-5, with D perhaps matching TRBD1 (6 bases). The ends were cut back, 5 bases at V and 0 bases at J, with 17 bases in the middle. CDR3 length: 17 amino acids. Germline V gene sequence: CDR1 SGHTA, CDR2 FQGNSA. CDR3 amino acids: CASSPLQGPYSNQPQHF. CDR3 DNA: TGTGCCAGCAGCCCATTACAGGGACCCTATAGCAATCAGCCCCAGCATTTT.

The chain couples TRBV9 to TRBJ2-2, with 9 nucleotides matching TRBD2. This CDR3 has 15 amino acids. V was pared by 7 bases and J by 7 bases, with 11 bases of the junction left unmatched. Germline V gives CDR1 SGDLS, CDR2 YYNGEE. CDR3 sequence: CASGLGGGAHGELFF. DNA of the CDR3: TGTGCCAGCGGTCTCGGCGGGGGGGCTCACGGGGAGCTGTTTTTT.

The chain joins TRBV7-2 to TRBJ2-7; TRBD1 aligns across 9 bases. Trimming removed 3 bases from V and 2 bases from J; junction bases left unmatched: 8. The germline V gene encodes CDR1 SGHTA and CDR2 FQGNSA. The CDR3 runs 16 residues. This CDR3 reads CASSFGRQGVPYEQYF. The CDR3, as DNA: TGTGCCAGCAGCTTCGGTCGACAGGGGGTGCCCTACGAGCAGTACTTC.

V and J are TRBV5-4 and TRBJ2-7, with D perhaps matching TRBD2 (5 bases). In germline, CDR1 is SGHNT, CDR2 YYREEE (reference sequence). The ends were cut back, 3 bases at V and 3 bases at J, with 16 bases in the middle. The CDR3 contains 15 residues. CDR3 region: CASSYGPGYIYEQYF. The CDR3 DNA follows: TGTGCCAGCAGCTACGGACCGGGATATATCTACGAGCAGTACTTC. The variable domain in full, completed from reference TRBV5-4 and TRBJ2-7, reads ETGVTQSPTHLIKTRGQQVTLRCSSQSGHNTVSWYQQALGQGPQFIFQYYREEENGRGNFPPRFSGLQFPNYSSELNVNALELDDSALYLCASSYGPGYIYEQYFGPGTRLTVT.

The chain couples TRBV19 to TRBJ1-1; D not certain. Trimming shortened V by 7 bases and J by 1 base, and 10 bases separated the two germline ends. Germline assignment: CDR1 LNHDA and CDR2 SQIVND (reference sequence). The CDR3 spans 13 residues. The CDR3 nucleotides are TGTGCCAGTAACCGACTCCGGAACACTGAAGCTTTCTTT. Translated, it gives CASNRLRNTEAFF.

This sequence joins TRBV30 and TRBJ2-7, with TRBD1 matching 9 bases. Germline-derived CDR1 and CDR2 are GTSNPN and SVGIG (reference sequence). The length of the CDR3 is 13 residues. Losses at the gene ends were 1 base for V and 6 bases for J; bases not matched to a gene: 4. The CDR3 nucleotides read TGTGCCTGGAGTGAGACAGGGGGAGCCGAGCAGTACTTC. It specifies CAWSETGGAEQYF.

The chain is built from TRBV9 and TRBJ1-3; no clear D gene. CDR3 length: 14 residues. Looked up from germline, CDR1 is SGDLS and CDR2 is YYNGEE. V shed 0 bases and J shed 7 bases, with 11 bases lying between them. Here the CDR3 DNA reads TGTGCCAGCAGCGTAGGGTTCGAGATGAACACCATATATTTT. It specifies CASSVGFEMNTIYF.

This rearrangement joins TRBV18 to TRBJ1-5; TRBD1 is a possible D gene (6 bases). The CDR3 runs 15 residues. Germline CDR1 reads KGHSH; CDR2 reads LQKENI. The V gene lost 4 bases and the J gene lost 4 bases, with 14 bases spanning the gap. This CDR3 is CASSLKDSLNQPQHF. The CDR3 coding sequence is TGTGCCAGCTCACTCAAGGACAGCTTAAATCAGCCCCAGCATTTT.

The sample holds one count of this clone. The gene calls are TRBV9 and TRBJ2-5; 14 bases line up with TRBD2. The trim removed 0 bases at V and 3 bases at J, leaving 4 bases unmatched. Looked up from germline, CDR1 is SGDLS and CDR2 is YYNGEE. This CDR3 is built from 17 residues. CDR3 residues: CASSVGTSGGNKETQYF. The CDR3 DNA sequence: TGTGCCAGCAGCGTAGGGACTAGCGGGGGGAATAAAGAGACCCAGTACTTC. The full variable domain, its missing parts supplied by reference TRBV9 and TRBJ2-5, is DSGVTQTPKHLITATGQRVTLRCSPRSGDLSVYWYQQSLDQGLQFLIQYYNGEERAKGNILERFSAQQFPDLHSELNLSSLELGDSALYFCASSVGTSGGNKETQYFGPGTRLLVL.

The V call is TRBV6-5, the J call TRBJ1-3; no firm D call. Between the trimmed V and J ends, which lost 6 bases and 0 bases, there was a span of 12 bases. The CDR3 totals 15 residues. The germline V gene encodes CDR1 MNHEY and CDR2 SVGAGI. The chain's CDR3 is CASSDVGLSGNTIYF. The CDR3 coding sequence is TGTGCCAGCAGCGACGTAGGACTCTCTGGAAACACCATATATTTT.